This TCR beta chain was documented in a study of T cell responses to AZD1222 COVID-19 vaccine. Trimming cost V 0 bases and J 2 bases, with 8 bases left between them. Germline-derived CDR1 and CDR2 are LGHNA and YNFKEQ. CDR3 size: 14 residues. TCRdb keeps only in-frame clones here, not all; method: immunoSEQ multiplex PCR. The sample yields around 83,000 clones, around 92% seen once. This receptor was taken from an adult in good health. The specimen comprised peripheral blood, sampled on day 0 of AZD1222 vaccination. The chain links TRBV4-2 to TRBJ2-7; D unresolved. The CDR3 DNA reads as TGTGCCAGCAGCCAAGAATGGCAGACCTACGAGCAGTACTTC. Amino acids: CASSQEWQTYEQYF.